This entry describes one T cell receptor (beta chain). Its antigen is still unknown. The junction differs from germline at one of its ends, possibly a read error. Receptor libraries were prepared by 5' RACE. The instrument given in TCRdb is Illumina HiSeq 2500. A second PCR of roughly 7 to 12 cycles was performed with a sample-barcoded 5' primer and a J-beta primer mix. A template-switch 5' adaptor carrying 12 random nucleotides introduced a unique molecular identifier onto each TCR beta cDNA molecule. Each sample yielded at least 3 million CDR3-containing paired-end reads. All of the RNA was converted into first-strand cDNA using the Mint cDNA synthesis kit, with a TRBC-specific oligonucleotide serving as the primer. Following uracil-DNA glycosylase treatment, a first 18-cycle PCR with universal primers M1SS and BC2_uni_R was performed on all cDNA. In the paper's pipeline: Each sample was normalized by randomly selecting 1 million high-quality reads, each carrying a distinct molecular identifier. Reads with shared molecular identifiers were discarded instead of being binned into consensus sequences. MiTCR, run with a Q25 quality threshold and the strictest error-elimination algorithm, handled CDR3 identification, clonotype clustering and error correction. A nonparametric unseen species model with Euler transformation was used to estimate lower-bound total TCR beta diversity. TCRdb ran its own pipeline on the public reads, namely fastp trimming at Q25 and MiXCR clone calling, and kept in-frame beta chains. One record per CDR3 amino acid sequence lists the most common genes and DNA. These V and J calls rely on TCRdb rather than the paper's analysis. Across this sample there are 800,000 to 900,000 distinct CDR3 sequences, with less than 80% seen only once. The ten most abundant clones make up 25% to 35% of the sample.

Systemically healthy Caucasian individuals from Russia, 39 in total and aged roughly 6 to 100 years, were included as donors. Each donor gave around 9.5 milliliters of peripheral blood, collected into EDTA-treated Vacutainer tubes. Ficoll-Paque density-gradient centrifugation was used to isolate PBMCs, with at least 6.5 million per sample. Total RNA, at least 6 micrograms per sample, was extracted from PBMCs with Trizol reagent. For every donor, an aliquot of PBMCs went through flow cytometry to measure the percentages of naive CD45RAhigh/CD27high T cells. These data belong to a study of blood T cells in healthy people across ages (dated by TCRdb to between 2014 and 2017). Regarding the complete study: In model experiments, template switching captured about one uniquely barcoded TCR beta cDNA molecule for every two T cells. For two donors (one aged 18 to 29 and one aged 80 or older), the study analyzed two additional independent replicas of 1 million unique cDNA reads from the same blood draw. The donors were divided into four age groups: young (average roughly 15 years), middle-aged (roughly 40), aged (about 61) and long-lived (nearly 85). The study measured age-related changes in TCR beta repertoire diversity using deep sequencing normalized with unique cDNA molecular identifiers. To avoid experimental bias, donors of different ages were distributed randomly across sequencing lanes.

Overall results and qualifications from the work: Donor CMV infection status was unknown, potentially confounding age-related changes in expanded clonotypes. Observed TCR beta diversity per million T cells fell roughly linearly with age, and a significant reduction was already apparent by age roughly 40. Compared with the aged group, more naive CD4+ T cells, fewer expanded clones and increased TCR diversity were shown by the long-lived group, suggesting age selection. Total diversity estimates from one million sequenced T cells were considered lower bounds and underestimates. There was a strong correlation between observed TCR beta diversity and the percentage of naive T cells measured by flow cytometry. Since profiling was done on bulk unsorted PBMCs, naive and antigen-experienced compartments could not be conclusively compared.

Sequences ENHRY (CDR1) and SYGVKD (CDR2) are obtained from the germline V gene. The CDR3, cysteine through phenylalanine, is 17 amino acids long. Only CDR3 DNA remains: 51 bases, in frame from the first base. The V and J genes are TRBV10-3 and TRBJ2-1; the D gene is perhaps TRBD1 or TRBD2, each of them matching over 5 bases. Sequenced input: blood. The sequence derives from a man between 25 and 39 years old in good health. The CDR3 protein is CAIRTLDGTPGFNEQFF. In nucleotides, the sequence is TGCGCCATCAGGACCCTGGACGGGACCCCTGGGTTCAATGAGCAGTTCTTC.